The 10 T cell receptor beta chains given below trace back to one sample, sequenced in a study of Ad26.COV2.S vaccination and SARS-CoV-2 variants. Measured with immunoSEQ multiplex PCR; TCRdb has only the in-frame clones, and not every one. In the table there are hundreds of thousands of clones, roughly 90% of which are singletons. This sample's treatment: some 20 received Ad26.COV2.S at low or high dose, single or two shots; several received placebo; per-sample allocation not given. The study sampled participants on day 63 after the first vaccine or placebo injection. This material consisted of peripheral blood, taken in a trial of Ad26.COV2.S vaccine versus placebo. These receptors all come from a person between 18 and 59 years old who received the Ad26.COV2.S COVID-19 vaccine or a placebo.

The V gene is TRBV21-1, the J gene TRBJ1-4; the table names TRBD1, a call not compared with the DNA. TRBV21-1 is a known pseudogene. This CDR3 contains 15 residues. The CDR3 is CASSNYQAPNERLFF. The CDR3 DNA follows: TGTGCCAGCAGCAATTACCAGGCACCTAATGAAAGACTGTTTTTT.

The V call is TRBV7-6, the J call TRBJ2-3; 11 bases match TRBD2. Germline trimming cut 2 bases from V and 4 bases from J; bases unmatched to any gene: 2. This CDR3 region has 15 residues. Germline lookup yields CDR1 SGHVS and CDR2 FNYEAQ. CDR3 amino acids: CASSLPSGGSDTQYF. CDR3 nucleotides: TGTGCCAGCAGCTTACCTAGCGGGGGGTCAGATACGCAGTATTTT.

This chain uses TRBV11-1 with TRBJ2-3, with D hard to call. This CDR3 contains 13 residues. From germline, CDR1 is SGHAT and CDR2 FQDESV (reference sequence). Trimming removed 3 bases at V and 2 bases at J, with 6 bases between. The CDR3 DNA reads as TGTGCCAGCAGCTTTTCCCCCACAGATACGCAGTATTTT. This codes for CASSFSPTDTQYF.

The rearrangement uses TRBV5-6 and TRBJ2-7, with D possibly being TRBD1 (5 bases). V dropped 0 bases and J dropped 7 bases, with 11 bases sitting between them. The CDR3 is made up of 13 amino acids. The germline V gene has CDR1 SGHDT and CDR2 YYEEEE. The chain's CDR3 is CASSLGSQGEQYF. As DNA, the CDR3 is TGTGCCAGCAGCTTGGGGTCGCAGGGAGAGCAGTACTTC.

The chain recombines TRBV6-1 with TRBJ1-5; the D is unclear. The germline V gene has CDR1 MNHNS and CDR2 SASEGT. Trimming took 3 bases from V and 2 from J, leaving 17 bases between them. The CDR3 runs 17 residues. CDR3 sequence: CASSDRQGNPGNQPQHF. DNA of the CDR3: TGTGCCAGCAGTGACCGACAAGGGAACCCTGGCAATCAGCCCCAGCATTTT.

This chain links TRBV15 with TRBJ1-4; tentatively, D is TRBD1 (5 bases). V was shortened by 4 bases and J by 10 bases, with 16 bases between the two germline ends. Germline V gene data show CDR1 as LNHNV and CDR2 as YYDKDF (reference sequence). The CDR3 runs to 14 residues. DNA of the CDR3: TGTGCCACCAGCACCCATACAGGAACGCCAAAACTGTTTTTT. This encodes CATSTHTGTPKLFF.

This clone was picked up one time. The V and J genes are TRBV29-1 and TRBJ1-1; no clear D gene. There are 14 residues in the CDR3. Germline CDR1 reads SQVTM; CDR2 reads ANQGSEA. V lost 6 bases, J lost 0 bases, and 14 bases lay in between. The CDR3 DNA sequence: TGCAGCGTCAATAAGCTGCTCCTGAACACTGAAGCTTTCTTT. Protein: CSVNKLLLNTEAFF. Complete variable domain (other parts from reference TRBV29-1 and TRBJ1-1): SAVISQKPSRDICQRGTSLTIQCQVDSQVTMMFWYRQQPGQSLTLIATANQGSEATYESGFVIDKFPISRPNLTFSTLTVSNMSPEDSSIYLCSVNKLLLNTEAFFGQGTRLTVV.

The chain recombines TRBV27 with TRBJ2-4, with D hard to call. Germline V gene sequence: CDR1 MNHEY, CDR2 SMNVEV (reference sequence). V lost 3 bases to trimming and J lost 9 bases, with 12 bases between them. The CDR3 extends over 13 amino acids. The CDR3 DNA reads TGTGCCAGCAGTTTGCACCTATCAAGCATTCAGTACTTC. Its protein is CASSLHLSSIQYF.

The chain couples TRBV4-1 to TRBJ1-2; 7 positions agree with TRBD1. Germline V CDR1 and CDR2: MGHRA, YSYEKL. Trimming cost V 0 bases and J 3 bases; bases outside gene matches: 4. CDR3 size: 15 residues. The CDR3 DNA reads TGCGCCAGCAGCCAAGAAACAGGGGTTCACTATGGCTACACCTTC. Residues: CASSQETGVHYGYTF.

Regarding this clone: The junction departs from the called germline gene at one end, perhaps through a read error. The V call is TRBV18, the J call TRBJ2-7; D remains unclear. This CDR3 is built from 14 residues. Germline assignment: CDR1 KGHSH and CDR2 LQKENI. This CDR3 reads CASSSPGMRYEQYF. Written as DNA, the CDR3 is TGTGCCAGCTCATCACCGGGCATGAGGTACGAGCAGTACTTC. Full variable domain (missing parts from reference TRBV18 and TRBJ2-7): NAGVMQNPRHLVRRRGQEARLRCSPMKGHSHVYWYRQLPEEGLKFMVYLQKENIIDESGMPKERFSAEFPKEGPSILRIQQVVRGDSAAYFCASSSPGMRYEQYFGPGTRLTVT.